One sample yielded the 16 T cell receptor beta chains listed below, sequenced in a study of tumor and adjacent non-tumor tissue in lung cancer. RNA was extracted from bulk tissue without any cell sorting. The library came from three nested PCR rounds adapted from ARM-PCR protocols. One entry per CDR3 protein, called by TCRdb with MiXCR from the multiplex PCR reads. Among more than 60,000 distinct CDR3 sequences listed, under 85% were seen once. Sequenced: lung tumor tissue. The receptors were gathered from a woman aged 50 to 65 with non-small cell lung cancer.

V and J are TRBV20-1 and TRBJ2-7, with D perhaps matching TRBD1 (6 bases). The CDR3 has 14 amino acids. V lost 4 bases and J lost 3, with 16 bases in between. Germline V lookup: CDR1 DFQATT, CDR2 SNEGSKA (reference sequence). CDR3 loop: CSANSGTRGYEQYF. The CDR3 DNA reads TGCAGTGCTAACTCCGGGACAAGGGGCTACGAGCAGTACTTC.

In the case of this clonotype: Germline and junction disagree at one end, which may indicate a read error. This sequence joins TRBV12-3 or TRBV12-4 and TRBJ1-5; D gene unclear. The CDR3 consists of 14 residues. Here the CDR3 reads CASILREDNQPQHF. The CDR3 nucleotides are TGTGCCAGCATTTTAAGGGAAGACAATCAGCCTCAGCATTTT.

This clonotype has a count of ten or more. V usage is TRBV6-5 and J usage is TRBJ2-1; no clear D. Germline CDR1 reads MNHEY; CDR2 reads SVGAGI. This CDR3 comprises 14 residues. Trimming stripped 0 bases from V and 5 bases from J, with 8 bases between. The CDR3 DNA is TGTGCCAGCAGTTACTCCGGTCGAAACAATGAGCAGTTCTTC. It specifies CASSYSGRNNEQFF.

The chain carries TRBV15 and TRBJ2-7, with 7 bases fitting TRBD1. V was pared by 5 bases and J by 6 bases, with 13 bases of the junction left unmatched. Germline CDR1 LNHNV, CDR2 YYDKDF (reference sequence). The CDR3 consists of 15 residues. CDR3 region: CATSGSLGGRGEQYF. CDR3 sequence (DNA): TGTGCCACCAGCGGCTCCTTAGGGGGCAGAGGCGAGCAGTACTTC.

This clonotype has at least ten counts. The chain joins TRBV5-6 to TRBJ1-2, with a possible D match to TRBD1 (5 bases). CDR1 and CDR2 (germline): SGHDT, YYEEEE. The CDR3 has 13 amino acids. Trimming shortened V by 0 bases and J by 5 bases, and 8 bases separated the two germline ends. The CDR3 DNA sequence: TGTGCCAGCAGCTTGGGAAGGGGATATGGCTACACCTTC. Its translation: CASSLGRGYGYTF.

This clonotype was recorded many times. The chain uses TRBV14 and TRBJ2-1; perhaps TRBD2 as D (6 bases). V lost 1 base and J 8 bases, leaving 15 bases between the germline ends. This CDR3 spans 15 amino acids. In germline, CDR1 is SGHDN, CDR2 FVKESK. CDR3 in amino acids: CASSQGGTLADEQFF. The CDR3 DNA reads TGTGCCAGCAGCCAAGGAGGAACACTAGCAGATGAGCAGTTCTTC.

Note on this clonotype: Compared with germline, one end of the junction differs, possibly owing to a read error. The chain links TRBV14 to TRBJ2-6; unclear D gene. This CDR3 contains 13 residues. Looked up from germline, CDR1 is SGHDN and CDR2 is FVKESK. The CDR3 sequence: CASSHAGANVLTF. CDR3 coding DNA: TGTGCCAGTAGCCATGCTGGGGCCAACGTCCTGACTTTC.

About this clonotype itself: A much larger clone lies a single base off, so this may be a read error. This chain links TRBV25-1 with TRBJ2-6, with 9 bases that match TRBD1. CDR3 length: 15 residues. Trimming took 6 bases from V and 5 from J; bases not matched to a gene: 5. Germline V gene lookup returns CDR1 MGHDK and CDR2 SYGVNS. The CDR3 region has the DNA TGTGCCAGCAGGGGACAGGGAACTTGGGCCAACGTCCTGACTTTC. It codes for CASRGQGTWANVLTF.

Points on this clonotype: Its ends do not fully match the called genes, so a read error is possible. The chain is built from TRBV11-2 and TRBJ2-7; D tentatively reads TRBD1 or TRBD2 (5 bases each). This CDR3 has 14 residues. Germline CDR1 and CDR2: SGHAT and FQNNGV. Written as DNA, the CDR3 is TGTGCCACTAGCCTGACGGACACTGCCTACGAGCAATACTTC. Protein: CATSLTDTAYEQYF.

This clonotype was seen only a few times. CDR3 loop: CASSSRLAEETDTQYF. CDR3 bases: TGCGCCAGCAGCTCACGACTAGCGGAAGAAACAGATACGCAGTATTTT. The chain links TRBV5-1 to TRBJ2-3, with TRBD2 matching 9 bases. J lost 3 bases, V lost 3 bases, and 8 bases had no gene match. The CDR3 sequence is 16 residues long. Germline CDR1 is SGHRS and CDR2 is YFSETQ.

Worth noting for this clonotype: Compared with germline, one end of the junction differs, possibly owing to a read error. The chain carries TRBV11-2 and TRBJ2-3, with D unclear. Germline assignment: CDR1 SGHAT and CDR2 FQNNGV. The length of the CDR3 is 13 residues. CDR3 coding DNA: TGTGCCAGAAGCTTGATAACCTGGGATACGCAGTATTTC. Protein: CARSLITWDTQYF.

The CDR3 region is CASSRAGGLYNEQFF. The CDR3 nucleotides are TGTGCCAGCAGCCGAGCGGGGGGACTTTACAATGAGCAGTTCTTC. This chain uses TRBV14 with TRBJ2-1; 9 nucleotides agree with TRBD2. Germline lookup yields CDR1 SGHDN and CDR2 FVKESK. The CDR3 length is 15 residues. J gave up 4 bases and V 4 bases, and 5 bases lay outside the gene matches.

In this sample, this clonotype turned up many times. The chain carries TRBV6-5 and TRBJ2-5, with D unclear. Trimming left V 2 bases short and J 5 bases short, with 6 bases between. CDR3 length: 12 amino acids. Per the germline V gene, CDR1 is MNHEY and CDR2 is SVGAGI. The chain's CDR3 is CASSYNGETQYF. For the CDR3, the DNA is TGTGCCAGCAGTTACAATGGGGAGACCCAGTACTTC.

This clonotype was observed many times. V is TRBV7-8 and J is TRBJ1-1; no clear D gene. V lost 1 base, J lost 7 bases, and 10 bases lay in between. This CDR3 is built from 13 residues. Germline CDR1 reads SGHVS; CDR2 reads FQNEAQ. The CDR3 loop reads CASSLVADGEAFF. The CDR3 coding sequence is TGTGCCAGCAGCTTAGTTGCGGACGGTGAAGCTTTCTTT.

Turning to this clonotype: The conserved closing phenylalanine or tryptophan is absent in this CDR3, likely reflecting a read error. This chain connects TRBV20-1 to TRBJ2-7, with TRBD2 matching 8 bases. CDR1 and CDR2 from the germline V gene are DFQATT and SNEGSKA (reference sequence). This CDR3 has 14 residues. This CDR3 reads CIAGTTSGSYEQYL. CDR3 sequence (DNA): TGCATTGCCGGAACAACTAGCGGATCCTACGAGCAGTACTTA.

As to this clonotype: The conserved phenylalanine or tryptophan normally closing the CDR3 is absent here, so this likely arose from a read error. This chain connects TRBV15 to TRBJ2-1; 9 bases are shared with TRBD2. The ends lost 4 bases at V and 3 bases at J; junction bases unmatched: 7. CDR1 is LNHNV and CDR2 is YYDKDF in the germline V gene (reference sequence). The CDR3 has 16 amino acids. The CDR3 coding sequence is TGTGCCACCAGCATCATGGGGACTAGCAGCTACAATGAGCAGTTCATC. It is translated as CATSIMGTSSYNEQFI.